Each of the 7 T cell receptor beta chains below was sequenced from the same sample in a study of beta chain features in type 1 diabetes. Study conclusions and caveats: Among patients with Type 1 diabetes, TCRB CDR3s were moderately but significantly shorter in every one of the four CD4+ subsets.

Antigens of these TCRs are unknown. Expressed TCRB transcripts were sequenced after all isolated RNA was converted to cDNA. This table comes from immunoSEQ multiplex PCR, and its TCRdb copy is limited to in-frame clones, with some not included. The table lists around 310,000 clones, 13% of them singletons. Sequenced material: naive CD4+ T cells from blood. The receptors were gathered from a young woman with type 1 diabetes.

This clone was seen only a few times. The same CDR3 also results from other DNA sequences found in this sample. The chain has TRBV18 and TRBJ2-5; 7 bases agree with TRBD1. CDR3 length: 14 residues. Germline assignment: CDR1 KGHSH and CDR2 LQKENI. The V gene end was trimmed by 3 bases and the J gene end by 2 bases; junction bases not matched to a gene: 3. Here the CDR3 reads CASSPRDSQETQYF. CDR3 DNA sequence: TGTGCCAGCTCACCTAGGGACAGTCAAGAGACCCAGTACTTC.

In this sample, this clone turned up a few times. The V and J genes are TRBV7-2 and TRBJ1-1; 7 bases agree with TRBD1. Germline V gives CDR1 SGHTA, CDR2 FQGNSA. This CDR3 comprises 13 residues. V dropped 4 bases and J dropped 4; count of bases not matched to a gene: 3. The CDR3 DNA is TGTGCCAGCAGCTCTGACAGGGTCACTGAAGCTTTCTTT. Protein product: CASSSDRVTEAFF.

The chain has TRBV27 and TRBJ2-7; 8 nucleotides align to TRBD2. The ends lost 4 bases at V and 3 bases at J; junction bases unmatched: 8. The CDR3 covers 15 residues. The germline CDR1 and CDR2 sequences are MNHEY and SMNVEV (reference sequence). CDR3 loop: CASSSQGLGYYEQYF. CDR3 nucleotides: TGTGCCAGCAGTTCCCAGGGACTAGGCTACTACGAGCAGTACTTC.

CDR3 sequence: CATQGLAAQETQYF. As DNA, the CDR3 is TGTGCCACTCAAGGTCTAGCGGCTCAAGAGACCCAGTACTTC. The chain combines TRBV5-4 with TRBJ2-5; 7 bases match TRBD2. Losses at the gene ends were 9 bases for V and 2 bases for J; bases not matched to a gene: 10. CDR1 is SGHNT, CDR2 YYREEE, per germline (reference sequence). This CDR3 region has 14 residues.

The table lists this clone with a few counts. The CDR3 spells CASSASGRAYTGELFF. In DNA, the CDR3 is TGTGCCAGCAGTGCTAGCGGGAGGGCGTACACCGGGGAGCTGTTTTTT. The rearrangement uses TRBV25-1 and TRBJ2-2; 12 positions match TRBD2. With V trimmed by 4 bases and J by 3 bases, 3 bases remained unmatched. Germline CDR1 reads MGHDK; CDR2 reads SYGVNS. This CDR3 is 16 amino acids long. Variable domain in full (rest from reference TRBV25-1 and TRBJ2-2): EADIYQTPRYLVIGTGKKITLECSQTMGHDKMYWYQQDPGMELHLIHYSYGVNSTEKGDLSSESTVSRIRTEHFPLTLESARPSHTSQYLCASSASGRAYTGELFFGEGSRLTVL.

V gene TRBV7-2 combines with J gene TRBJ1-5; D ambiguous. The V gene lost 0 bases and the J gene lost 2 bases, with 5 bases spanning the gap. The V gene's germline CDR1 is SGHTA and CDR2 FQGNSA. The CDR3 runs to 14 residues. The chain's CDR3 is CASSLATRNQPQHF. DNA of the CDR3: TGTGCCAGCAGCTTAGCAACACGCAATCAGCCCCAGCATTTT.

This clone appeared a single time. The rearrangement links TRBV5-1 to TRBJ2-1, with TRBD2 matching 9 bases. CDR1 is SGHRS and CDR2 is YFSETQ in the germline V gene. Trimming took 5 bases from V and 4 from J; bases not matched to a gene: 7. This CDR3 contains 15 residues. The CDR3 is CASSPVAGVYNEQFF. The CDR3 DNA reads as TGCGCCAGCAGTCCTGTAGCGGGGGTATACAATGAGCAGTTCTTC.